The clone carrying this T cell receptor beta chain was seen a few times. Its antigen is as yet unknown. Using RNA transcripts as the source, TCR beta CDR3 regions were amplified. HTBI primers were the set used in a first-round RT-PCR of the TCR CDR3. From the multiplex PCR reads, TCRdb called clonotypes with MiXCR, one entry per CDR3 protein. The sample carries approximately 560,000 distinct CDR3 sequences, roughly 14% recorded once. The data were taken from a study of T cells in Graves' hyperthyroidism and ophthalmopathy. Overall study: Peripheral blood was collected at initial diagnosis, before any treatment. Regarding the study as a whole: A model of 13 V-J features distinguished ophthalmopathy from stable hyperthyroidism. Also found in blood were most expanded thyroid clonotypes above 0.001. With a median lead of 6.5 months before onset, the model predicted ophthalmopathy.

This sequence was found in a woman aged 25 to 45 with Graves' hyperthyroidism. Sequenced material: blood.

The CDR3 DNA reads as TGCGCCAGCAGCCACCGGGACAGGGGCGCAGATACGCAGTATTTT. Amino acid sequence: CASSHRDRGADTQYF. This rearrangement joins TRBV4-1 to TRBJ2-3; 10 bases align to TRBD1. With V trimmed by 3 bases and J by 4 bases, 4 bases remained unmatched. Germline loops: CDR1 MGHRA, CDR2 YSYEKL. The CDR3 has 15 amino acids.